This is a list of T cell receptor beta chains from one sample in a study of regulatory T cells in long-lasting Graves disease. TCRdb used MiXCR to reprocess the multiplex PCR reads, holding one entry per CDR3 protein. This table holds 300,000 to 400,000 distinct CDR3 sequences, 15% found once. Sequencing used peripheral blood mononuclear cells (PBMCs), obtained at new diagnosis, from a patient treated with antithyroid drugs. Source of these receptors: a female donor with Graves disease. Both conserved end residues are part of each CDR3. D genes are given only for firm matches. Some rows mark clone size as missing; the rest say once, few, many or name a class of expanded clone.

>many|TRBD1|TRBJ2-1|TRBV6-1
CASSRRTGTATNEQFF
TGTGCCAGCAGCCGGCGAACCGGGACAGCGACTAATGAGCAGTTCTTC
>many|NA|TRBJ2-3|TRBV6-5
CASSYSRTSTDTQYF
TGTGCCAGCAGTTACAGCAGGACTAGCACAGATACGCAGTATTTT
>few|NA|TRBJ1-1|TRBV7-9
CASSPGTASPEAFF
TGTGCCAGCAGCCCCGGGACCGCCTCGCCTGAAGCTTTCTTT
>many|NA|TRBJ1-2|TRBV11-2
CASSWGREANYGYTF
TGTGCCAGCAGCTGGGGGAGGGAGGCTAACTATGGCTACACCTTC
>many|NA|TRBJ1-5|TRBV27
CASSLSSMHGYSNQPQHF
TGTGCCAGCAGTTTATCCAGCATGCACGGATATAGCAATCAGCCCCAGCATTTT
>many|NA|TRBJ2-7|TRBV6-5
CASSYSIAGGNEQYF
TGTGCCAGCAGTTACTCGATCGCAGGGGGGAACGAGCAGTACTTC
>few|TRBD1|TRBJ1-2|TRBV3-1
CASSQGSDRGINGYTF
TGTGCCAGCAGCCAAGGGTCAGACAGGGGAATAAATGGCTACACCTTC
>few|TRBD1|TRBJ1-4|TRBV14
CASSQEGTAATNEKLFF
TGTGCCAGCAGCCAAGAGGGGACAGCCGCAACTAATGAAAAACTGTTTTTT
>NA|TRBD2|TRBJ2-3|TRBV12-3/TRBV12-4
CASRLAGTSTDTQYF
TGTGCCAGCAGACTAGCGGGGACTAGCACAGATACGCAGTATTTT
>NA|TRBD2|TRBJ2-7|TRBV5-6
CASADSGGRYEQYF
TGTGCCAGCGCGGATAGCGGGGGCCGCTACGAGCAGTACTTC
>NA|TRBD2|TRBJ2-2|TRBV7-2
CASSSRTSGRATNTGELFF
TGTGCCAGCAGCTCCAGGACTAGCGGGAGGGCCACGAACACCGGGGAGCTGTTTTTT
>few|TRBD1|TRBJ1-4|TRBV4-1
CASSQVRTGGFGGKLFF
TGCGCCAGCAGCCAAGTCCGGACAGGGGGCTTCGGGGGAAAACTGTTTTTT
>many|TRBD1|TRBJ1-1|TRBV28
CASSRDRRKAFF
TGTGCCAGCAGTCGGGACAGGAGAAAAGCTTTCTTT
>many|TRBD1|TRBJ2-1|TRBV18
CASSPGTGGAGQFF
TGTGCCAGCTCACCCGGGACAGGGGGCGCGGGGCAGTTCTTC
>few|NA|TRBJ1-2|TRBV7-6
CASSSGQSLYGYTF
TGTGCCAGCAGCTCTGGACAGTCACTCTATGGCTACACCTTC
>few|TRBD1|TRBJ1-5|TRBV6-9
CASNYLGTGSNQPQHF
TGTGCCAGCAATTACCTCGGGACAGGGAGCAATCAGCCCCAGCATTTT
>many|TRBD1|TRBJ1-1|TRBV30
CAWSTRTGGFTEAFF
TGTGCCTGGAGTACAAGGACAGGCGGTTTCACTGAAGCTTTCTTT
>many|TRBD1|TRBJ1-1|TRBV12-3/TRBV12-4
CASSPRDRPNTEAFF
TGTGCCAGCAGTCCCAGGGACAGGCCTAACACTGAAGCTTTCTTT
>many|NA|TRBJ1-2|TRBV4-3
CASSPSQDPYYGYTF
TGCGCCAGCAGCCCATCTCAGGACCCCTACTATGGCTACACCTTC
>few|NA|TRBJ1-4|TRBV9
CASTEGTATNEKLFF
TGTGCCAGCACGGAGGGGACTGCAACTAATGAAAAACTGTTTTTT
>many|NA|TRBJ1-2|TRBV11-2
CASSFVSMSGYGYTF
TGTGCCAGCAGCTTTGTCTCCATGAGCGGCTATGGCTACACCTTC
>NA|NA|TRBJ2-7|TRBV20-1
CSARDLEGFGYEQYF
TGCAGTGCTAGAGATCTGGAGGGTTTTGGCTACGAGCAGTACTTC
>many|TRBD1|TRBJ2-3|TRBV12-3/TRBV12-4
CASSPGQVVSQYF
TGTGCCAGCAGTCCCGGACAGGTGGTTTCGCAGTATTTT
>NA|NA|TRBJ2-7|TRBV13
CASSQVRVPYEQYF
TGTGCCAGCAGTCAGGTGCGGGTACCCTACGAGCAGTACTTC
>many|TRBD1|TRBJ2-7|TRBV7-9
CASSPDRGGYYEQYF
TGTGCCAGCAGCCCCGACAGGGGGGGGTACTACGAGCAGTACTTC
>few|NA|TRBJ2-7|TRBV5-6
CASSLGGTLRYEQYF
TGTGCCAGCAGCTTGGGGGGGACTCTCCGGTACGAGCAGTACTTC
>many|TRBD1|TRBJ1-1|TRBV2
CASSATGTGTEAFF
TGTGCCAGCAGTGCGACCGGGACAGGGACTGAAGCTTTCTTT
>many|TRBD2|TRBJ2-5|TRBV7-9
CASSQTSGASQYF
TGTGCCAGCAGCCAGACTAGCGGGGCGTCCCAGTACTTC
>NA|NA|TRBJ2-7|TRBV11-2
CASSFGLADEQYF
TGTGCCAGCAGCTTCGGGCTAGCCGACGAGCAGTACTTC
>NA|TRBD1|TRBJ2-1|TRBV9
CASSPPDRGNNEQFF
TGTGCCAGCAGCCCCCCGGACAGGGGAAACAATGAGCAGTTCTTC
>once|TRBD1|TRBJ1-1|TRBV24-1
CATSDGAGTGNTEAFF
TGTGCCACCAGTGACGGAGCCGGGACAGGGAACACTGAAGCTTTCTTT
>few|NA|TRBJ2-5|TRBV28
CAITNQETQYF
TGTGCCATCACAAACCAAGAGACCCAGTACTTC
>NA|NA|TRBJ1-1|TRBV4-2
CASSQATRRGTEAFF
TGTGCCAGCAGCCAAGCTACCCGGAGGGGCACTGAAGCTTTCTTT
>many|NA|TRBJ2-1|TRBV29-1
CSAIYNEQFF
TGCAGCGCCATTTACAATGAGCAGTTCTTC
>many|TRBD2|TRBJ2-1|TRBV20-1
CSARVPGLANNEQFF
TGCAGTGCTAGAGTACCGGGACTAGCGAACAATGAGCAGTTCTTC
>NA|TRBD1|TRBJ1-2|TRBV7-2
CASSLYRGLGYGYTF
TGTGCCAGCAGCTTATACAGGGGGCTGGGCTATGGCTACACCTTC
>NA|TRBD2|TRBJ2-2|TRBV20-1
CSAGSRGGSSNTGELFF
TGCAGTGCTGGATCGAGGGGAGGGTCTTCGAACACCGGGGAGCTGTTTTTT
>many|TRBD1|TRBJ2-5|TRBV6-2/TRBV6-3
CASSPTGWETQYF
TGTGCCAGCAGCCCGACAGGGTGGGAGACCCAGTACTTC
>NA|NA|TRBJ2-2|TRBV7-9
CASIPALSGELFF
TGTGCCAGCATCCCGGCCCTTAGCGGGGAGCTGTTTTTT
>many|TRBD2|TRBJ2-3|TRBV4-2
CASSQVRLAGGPTDTQYF
TGTGCCAGCAGCCAAGTACGGTTAGCGGGAGGGCCCACAGATACGCAGTATTTT
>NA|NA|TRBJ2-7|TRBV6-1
CASGTVGYEQYF
TGTGCCAGCGGGACGGTGGGCTACGAGCAGTACTTC
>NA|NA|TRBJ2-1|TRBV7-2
CASSFMGNNEQFF
TGTGCCAGCAGCTTTATGGGGAACAATGAGCAGTTCTTC
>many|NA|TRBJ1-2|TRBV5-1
CASSLTVSGGEPGYTF
TGCGCCAGCAGCTTGACAGTCTCGGGAGGGGAACCTGGCTACACCTTC
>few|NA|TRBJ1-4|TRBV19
CASIDTGSNEKLFF
TGTGCCAGTATTGATACGGGATCAAATGAAAAACTGTTTTTT
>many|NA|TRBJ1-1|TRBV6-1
CASRERGWENTEAFF
TGTGCCAGCAGAGAAAGGGGGTGGGAGAACACTGAAGCTTTCTTT
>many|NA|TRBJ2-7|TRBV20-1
CSARGRTVAYEQYF
TGCAGTGCTAGAGGCCGGACAGTTGCCTACGAGCAGTACTTC
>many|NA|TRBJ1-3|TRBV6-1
CASSPGTFGNTIYF
TGTGCCAGCAGTCCCGGGACATTTGGTAACACCATATATTTT
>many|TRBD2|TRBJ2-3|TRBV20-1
CSGEGTSGRASADTQYF
TGCAGTGGGGAGGGGACTAGCGGGAGGGCCTCGGCAGATACGCAGTATTTT
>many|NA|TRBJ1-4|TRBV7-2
CASSLPPGAGGEKLFF
TGTGCCAGCAGCCTCCCCCCCGGGGCGGGAGGCGAAAAACTGTTTTTT
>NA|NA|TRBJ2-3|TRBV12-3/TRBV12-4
CASSPPGLGTDTQYF
TGTGCCAGCAGTCCTCCGGGCCTGGGCACAGATACGCAGTATTTT
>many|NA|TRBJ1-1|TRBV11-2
CASSLEANTEAFF
TGTGCCAGCAGCTTGGAAGCGAACACTGAAGCTTTCTTT
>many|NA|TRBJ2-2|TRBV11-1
CASSQGRAGDTGELFF
TGTGCCAGCAGCCAAGGACGGGCAGGGGACACCGGGGAGCTGTTTTTT
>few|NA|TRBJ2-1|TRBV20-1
CSARVGLASSYNEQFF
TGCAGTGCTAGAGTAGGATTAGCGAGCTCCTACAATGAGCAGTTCTTC